What follows is one TCR beta chain and its context. Its antigen is currently unknown. The CDR3 loop spans 14 amino acids. Germline V gene lookup returns CDR1 SQVTM and CDR2 ANQGSEA. The V gene end was trimmed by 5 bases and the J gene end by 1 base; junction bases not matched to a gene: 4. Method: immunoSEQ multiplex PCR; TCRdb's copy keeps in-frame clones and lacks some. Here the sample spans fewer than 150,000 clones, 89% being singletons. This sample is part of a study of T cell responses to AZD1222 COVID-19 vaccine. Broader study findings: The study found vaccine-associated CD4 TCRs spanning spike, dominant at 160-218 and 743-854.

The V call is TRBV29-1, the J call TRBJ1-2; 10 positions match TRBD1. This receptor was obtained from an adult who received the AZD1222 COVID-19 vaccine. The sequencing here drew on peripheral blood, taken 28 days after the second AZD1222 dose. CDR3 nucleotide sequence: TGCAGCGTTACCGGGACAGGGGATAACTATGGCTACACCTTC. This codes for CSVTGTGDNYGYTF. Complete variable domain (other parts from reference TRBV29-1 and TRBJ1-2): SAVISQKPSRDICQRGTSLTIQCQVDSQVTMMFWYRQQPGQSLTLIATANQGSEATYESGFVIDKFPISRPNLTFSTLTVSNMSPEDSSIYLCSVTGTGDNYGYTFGSGTRLTVV.